These 19 T cell receptor beta chains were sequenced from one sample in a study of prognosis after radiotherapy for stage I lung cancer (dated by TCRdb to the early 2020s). Sequencing was carried out with an Illumina HiSeq 3000. Two rounds of multiplex PCR were used to amplify the TCR beta CDR3 region from genomic DNA. The first PCR round used primers specific to each TRBV and TRBJ gene, and the primer sequences were filed in Chinese patent CN105087789A. Starting from the raw public reads, TCRdb applied fastp trimming at Q25, assembled clones with MiXCR and retained in-frame beta chains. Under each unique CDR3 protein, matching rows form one entry showing the most common genes and DNA. The sample profile shows tens of thousands of distinct CDR3 sequences; roughly 40% of them were found once. Roughly 35% of the sample comes from the top ten. The input for sequencing was PBMCs, taken before or after stereotactic body radiation therapy (not recorded which). The receptors come from a donor over 45 with non-small cell lung cancer.

This clonotype came up many times. J is TRBJ2-3 and V is TRBV5-4, with 12 bases identical to TRBD2. The length of the CDR3 is 15 residues. With 3 bases clipped from V and 1 base from J, the junction kept 0 bases outside the gene matches. CDR1 and CDR2 (germline): SGHNT, YYREEE (reference sequence). CDR3 sequence (DNA): TGTGCCAGCAGCTGGACTAGCGGGGGCACAGATACGCAGTATTTT. Translating it yields CASSWTSGGTDTQYF.

Remarks on this clonotype: A single base separates this from a much larger clone, so it may be a read error. The CDR3 here is CASSQGAGELFF. CDR3 nucleotides: TGTGCCTCCAGTCAGGGCGCCGGGGAGCTGTTTTTT. The chain joins TRBV24-1 to TRBJ2-2, with D perhaps matching TRBD1 (5 bases). Germline CDR1 and CDR2: KGHDR and SFDVKD. The CDR3 has 12 residues.

This clonotype was detected many times. The rearrangement links TRBV6-8 to TRBJ2-7; 9 bases match TRBD2. This CDR3 region has 16 residues. Trimming at V came to 2 bases and at J to 0 bases, leaving 5 bases not matched to a gene. Germline CDR1 MNHGY, CDR2 SAAAGT. The CDR3 bases are TGTGCCAGCAGTTACAGAGCTAGCGGGAACTCCTACGAGCAGTACTTC. It codes for CASSYRASGNSYEQYF.

This clonotype has ten or more counts. The CDR3 DNA reads TGCGCCAGCAGTGAGAACACAGGATCACCCCTCCACTTT. Translated: CASSENTGSPLHF. J is TRBJ1-6 and V is TRBV10-2; D might be TRBD1 (5 bases). Germline V lookup: CDR1 WSHSY, CDR2 SAAADI. Trimming cost V 2 bases and J 10 bases, with 9 bases left between them. This CDR3 has 13 amino acids.

As regards this clonotype: A much larger clone sits a single nucleotide away, making a read error possible. V gene TRBV18 combines with J gene TRBJ1-3, with TRBD1 identical over 8 bases. The CDR3 spans 16 residues. Trimming cost V 3 bases and J 2 bases; bases outside gene matches: 6. Germline V gene data show CDR1 as KGHSH and CDR2 as LQKENI. The CDR3 reads CASSPLLTGAGNTIYF. The DNA for the CDR3 is TGTGCCAGCTCACCCCTCCTGACAGGGGCTGGAAACACCATATATTTT.

This sequence joins TRBV9 and TRBJ1-2, with D perhaps TRBD1 (5 bases). V was pared by 0 bases and J by 3 bases, with 12 bases between. The germline CDR1 and CDR2 sequences are SGDLS and YYNGEE. The CDR3 length is 15 residues. CDR3 in DNA: TGTGCCAGCAGCGTAGGTGAGGGGAGGGACTATGGCTACACCTTC. Encoded protein: CASSVGEGRDYGYTF.

This chain uses TRBV11-3 with TRBJ2-2, with D possibly matching TRBD1 (6 bases). Germline V CDR1 and CDR2: SGHNT, YENEEA. Deletions cut 3 bases from V and 2 bases from J, with 16 bases between. The CDR3 extends over 17 amino acids. CDR3 protein: CASSFGPQGRNTGELFF. In DNA form, the CDR3 reads TGTGCCAGCAGCTTTGGCCCACAGGGCCGAAACACCGGGGAGCTGTTTTTT.

This clonotype occurred many times. The chain employs TRBV7-6 and TRBJ2-1, with D unresolved. V gave up 2 bases and J gave up 9 bases, with 14 bases separating them. Germline V gene sequence: CDR1 SGHVS, CDR2 FNYEAQ. CDR3 size: 14 residues. CDR3 amino acids: CASSLLESVGEQFF. In DNA form, the CDR3 reads TGTGCCAGCAGCTTACTAGAGAGCGTGGGTGAGCAGTTCTTC.

This clonotype was counted ten times or more. The chain joins TRBV7-2 to TRBJ2-1; 16 bases are a match to TRBD2. Trimming took 1 base from V and 7 from J; bases not matched to a gene: 1. The CDR3 totals 16 residues. Germline values: CDR1 SGHTA, CDR2 FQGNSA. The CDR3 DNA reads TGTGCCAGCAGCTTAGGGGGACTAGCGGGAGGGAATGAGCAGTTCTTC. Translation: CASSLGGLAGGNEQFF.

The chain uses TRBV6-1 and TRBJ2-1; 9 bases map to TRBD1. This CDR3 contains 16 residues. The trim removed 6 bases at V and 0 bases at J, leaving 6 bases unmatched. Germline values: CDR1 MNHNS, CDR2 SASEGT. CDR3 DNA sequence: TGTGCCAGCAGGAGACAGGGGGGGAGCTCCTACAATGAGCAGTTCTTC. Translation gives CASRRQGGSSYNEQFF.

This clonotype was recorded many times. The rearrangement uses TRBV12-3 or TRBV12-4 and TRBJ1-3, with D unresolved. The V gene lost 6 bases and the J gene lost 0 bases, with 12 bases spanning the gap. There are 15 residues in the CDR3. This CDR3 reads CASSRTLASGNTIYF. The CDR3 DNA is TGTGCCAGCAGCCGCACCCTCGCCTCTGGAAACACCATATATTTT.

This clonotype has a count of ten or more. The chain couples TRBV5-6 to TRBJ2-6; D call uncertain. From germline, CDR1 is SGHDT and CDR2 YYEEEE. The CDR3 contains 13 residues. Trimming left V 3 bases short and J 2 bases short, with 3 bases between. CDR3 residues: CASSSTGANVLTF. CDR3 DNA sequence: TGTGCCAGCAGCTCGACTGGGGCCAACGTCCTGACTTTC.

This clonotype occurred many times. The chain employs TRBV6-2 or TRBV6-3 and TRBJ2-3; D not resolved. The germline V and J ends were trimmed by 0 bases and 2 bases, with 9 bases remaining between them. This CDR3 contains 15 residues. Germline V CDR1 and CDR2: MNHEY, SVGEGT. The DNA for the CDR3 is TGTGCCAGCAGTTACTCTGCCCATCACACAGATACGCAGTATTTT. As protein: CASSYSAHHTDTQYF.

In this sample, this clonotype turned up many times. The CDR3 here is CASSLGGVGNTIYF. The CDR3 coding sequence is TGTGCCAGCAGCTTGGGGGGAGTAGGAAACACCATATATTTT. The chain recombines TRBV5-4 with TRBJ1-3; D gene ambiguous. Germline CDR1 and CDR2: SGHNT and YYREEE (reference sequence). The V and J ends lost 0 bases and 4 bases respectively, with 8 bases between them. The CDR3 loop spans 14 amino acids.

This clonotype has only one observation. The rearrangement joins TRBV19 to TRBJ1-5; D perhaps matches TRBD1 (6 bases). In germline, CDR1 is LNHDA, CDR2 SQIVND (reference sequence). Trimming cost V 4 bases and J 8 bases, with 9 bases left between them. The CDR3 loop spans 12 amino acids. CDR3 in DNA: TGTGCCAGTAGTACAGGGGACGAGCCCCAGCATTTT. It translates to CASSTGDEPQHF.

This clonotype occurred many times. The chain carries TRBV5-8 and TRBJ2-5; D ambiguous. The germline V and J ends were trimmed by 0 bases and 2 bases, with 8 bases remaining between them. CDR1 SGHTS and CDR2 YDEGEE come from the germline V gene. The CDR3 length is 14 residues. The CDR3 DNA reads TGTGCCAGCAGCTTGGAATTTGGACAAGAGACCCAGTACTTC. This codes for CASSLEFGQETQYF. Using reference TRBV5-8 and TRBJ2-5 for the parts outside the CDR3, the full variable domain is EAGVTQSPTHLIKTRGQQATLRCSPISGHTSVYWYQQALGLGLQFLLWYDEGEERNRGNFPPRFSGRQFPNYSSELNVNALELEDSALYLCASSLEFGQETQYFGPGTRLLVL.

The chain couples TRBV5-1 to TRBJ1-1, with D possibly being TRBD1 (5 bases). V was shortened by 3 bases and J by 0 bases, with 12 bases between the two germline ends. Germline V gives CDR1 SGHRS, CDR2 YFSETQ. This CDR3 comprises 15 residues. The CDR3 protein is CASSSRQLLNTEAFF. CDR3 in DNA: TGCGCCAGCAGCTCCCGACAGCTTCTGAACACTGAAGCTTTCTTT.

This clonotype has only one observation. One end of the junction fails to match germline, which may point to a read error. The chain links TRBV12-3 or TRBV12-4 to TRBJ2-1; D call uncertain. The CDR3 extends over 13 amino acids. The CDR3 sequence is CASSLRWVNDQFF. In nucleotides, the CDR3 is TGTGCCAGCAGTTTGAGATGGGTCAATGATCAGTTCTTC.

Of note for this clonotype: This may be a read error: a much more frequent sequence differs by one nucleotide. This chain connects TRBV6-2 or TRBV6-3 to TRBJ1-4, with D possibly TRBD1 on 5 matching bases. Per germline, CDR1 MNHEY and CDR2 SVGEGT. CDR3 length: 12 residues. CDR3 loop: CDSRKGTEKLFF. CDR3 nucleotides: TGTGACAGCAGAAAGGGGACCGAAAAACTGTTTTTT.